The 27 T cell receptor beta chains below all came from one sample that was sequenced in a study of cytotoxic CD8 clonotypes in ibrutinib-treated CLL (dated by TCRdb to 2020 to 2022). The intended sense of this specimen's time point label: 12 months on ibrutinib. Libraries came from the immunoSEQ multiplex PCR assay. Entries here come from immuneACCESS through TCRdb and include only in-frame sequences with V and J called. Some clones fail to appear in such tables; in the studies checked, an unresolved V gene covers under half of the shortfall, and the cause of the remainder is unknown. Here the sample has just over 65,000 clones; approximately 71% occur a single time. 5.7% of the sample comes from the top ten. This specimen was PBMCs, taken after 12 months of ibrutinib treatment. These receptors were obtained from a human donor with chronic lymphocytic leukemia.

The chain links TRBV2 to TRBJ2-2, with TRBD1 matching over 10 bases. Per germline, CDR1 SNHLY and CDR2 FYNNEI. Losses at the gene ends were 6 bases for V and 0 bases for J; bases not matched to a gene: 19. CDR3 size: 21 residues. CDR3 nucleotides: TGTGCCAGCAGACCCTTTCTCCCGGGACAGGGGTTCCGCGCGAACACCGGGGAGCTGTTTTTT. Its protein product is CASRPFLPGQGFRANTGELFF.

The CDR3 is CAWDRDRVDEQYF. The CDR3 DNA sequence: TGTGCCTGGGACCGGGACAGGGTCGACGAGCAGTACTTC. The chain recombines TRBV30 with TRBJ2-7; TRBD1 aligns across 9 bases. This CDR3 is 13 amino acids long. Germline V gene data show CDR1 as GTSNPN and CDR2 as SVGIG (reference sequence). The trim removed 5 bases at V and 5 bases at J, leaving 7 bases unmatched.

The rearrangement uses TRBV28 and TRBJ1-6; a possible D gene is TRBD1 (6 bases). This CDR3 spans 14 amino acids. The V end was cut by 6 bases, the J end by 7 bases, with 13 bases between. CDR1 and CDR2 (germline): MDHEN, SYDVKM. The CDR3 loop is CASSGGPGNSPLHF. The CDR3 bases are TGTGCCAGCAGCGGGGGGCCGGGGAATTCACCCCTCCACTTT.

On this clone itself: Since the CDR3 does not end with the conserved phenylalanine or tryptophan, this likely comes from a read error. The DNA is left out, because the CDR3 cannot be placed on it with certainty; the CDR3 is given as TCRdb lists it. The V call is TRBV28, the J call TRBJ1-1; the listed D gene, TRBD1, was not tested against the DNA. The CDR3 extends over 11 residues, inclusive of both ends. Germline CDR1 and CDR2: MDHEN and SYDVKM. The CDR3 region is CASSQGQGAKI.

The CDR3 DNA reads as TGCGCCAGCAGCCACGCTACAGGGTTCACCGGGGAGCTGTTTTTT. Residues: CASSHATGFTGELFF. The chain uses TRBV4-3 and TRBJ2-2; D is possibly TRBD1 (6 bases). Trimming took 3 bases from V and 4 from J, leaving 12 bases between them. The CDR3 is 15 amino acids. Looked up from germline, CDR1 is LGHNA and CDR2 is YSLEER.

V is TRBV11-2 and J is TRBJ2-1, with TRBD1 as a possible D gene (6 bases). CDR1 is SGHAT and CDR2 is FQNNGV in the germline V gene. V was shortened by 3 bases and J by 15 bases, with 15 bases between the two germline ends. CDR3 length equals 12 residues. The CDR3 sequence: CASSFLQRGGFF. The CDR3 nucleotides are TGTGCCAGCAGCTTTCTTCAGAGAGGGGGGTTCTTC.

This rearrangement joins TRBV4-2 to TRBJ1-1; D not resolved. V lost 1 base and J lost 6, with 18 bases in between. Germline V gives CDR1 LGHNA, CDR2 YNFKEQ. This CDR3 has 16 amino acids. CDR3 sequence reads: CASSQGRNERGSEAFF. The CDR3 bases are TGTGCCAGCAGCCAAGGCAGGAATGAAAGAGGCTCTGAAGCTTTCTTT.

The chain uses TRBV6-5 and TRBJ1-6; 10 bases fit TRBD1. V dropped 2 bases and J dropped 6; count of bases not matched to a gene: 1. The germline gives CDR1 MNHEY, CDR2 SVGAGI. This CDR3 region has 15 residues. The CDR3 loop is CASSYRDRGNSPLHF. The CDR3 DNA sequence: TGTGCCAGCAGTTACCGGGACAGGGGTAATTCACCCCTCCACTTT.

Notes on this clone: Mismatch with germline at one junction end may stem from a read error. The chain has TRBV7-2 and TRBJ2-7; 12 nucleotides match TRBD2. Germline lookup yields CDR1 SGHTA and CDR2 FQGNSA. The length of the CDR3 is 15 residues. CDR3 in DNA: TGTGCCAGCAGCTCAAGCGTCACCGGGACTAGCGGGTTGGGGTTC. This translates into CASSSSVTGTSGLGF. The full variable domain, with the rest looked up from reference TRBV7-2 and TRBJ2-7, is GAGVSQSPSNKVTEKGKDVELRCDPISGHTALYWYRQSLGQGLEFLIYFQGNSAPDKSGLPSDRFSAERTGGSVSTLTIQRTQQEDSAVYLCASSSSVTGTSGLGFGPGTRLTVT.

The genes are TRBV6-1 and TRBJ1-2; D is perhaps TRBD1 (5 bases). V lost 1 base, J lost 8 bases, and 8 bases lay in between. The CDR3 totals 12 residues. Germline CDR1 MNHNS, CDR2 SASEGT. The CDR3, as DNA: TGTGCCAGCAGTGAAGGGGGGATCGGCTACACCTTC. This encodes CASSEGGIGYTF.

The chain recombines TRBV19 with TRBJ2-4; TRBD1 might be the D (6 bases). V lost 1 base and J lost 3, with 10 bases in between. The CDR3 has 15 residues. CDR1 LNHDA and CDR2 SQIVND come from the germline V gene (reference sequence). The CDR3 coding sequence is TGTGCCAGTAGTATAGGAGAGGGACACAAAAACATTCAGTACTTC. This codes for CASSIGEGHKNIQYF.

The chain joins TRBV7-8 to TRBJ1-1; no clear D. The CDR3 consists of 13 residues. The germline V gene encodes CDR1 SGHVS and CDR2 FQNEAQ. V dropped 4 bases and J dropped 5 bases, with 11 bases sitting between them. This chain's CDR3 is CASSSDMRTEAFF. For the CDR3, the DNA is TGTGCCAGCAGCTCTGACATGAGGACTGAAGCTTTCTTT.

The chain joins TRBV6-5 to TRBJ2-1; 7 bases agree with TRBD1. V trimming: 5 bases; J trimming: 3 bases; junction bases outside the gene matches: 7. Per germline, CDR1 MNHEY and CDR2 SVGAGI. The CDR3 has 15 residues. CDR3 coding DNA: TGTGCCAGCAGTCGGCCGGGACAGATCTACAATGAGCAGTTCTTC. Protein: CASSRPGQIYNEQFF.

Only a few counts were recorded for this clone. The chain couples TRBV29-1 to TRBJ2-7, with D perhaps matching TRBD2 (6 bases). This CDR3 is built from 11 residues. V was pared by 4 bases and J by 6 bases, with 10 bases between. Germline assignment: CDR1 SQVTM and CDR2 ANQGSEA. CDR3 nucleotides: TGCAGCGTTGTCGGGCGGGGCGAGCAGTACTTC. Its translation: CSVVGRGEQYF.

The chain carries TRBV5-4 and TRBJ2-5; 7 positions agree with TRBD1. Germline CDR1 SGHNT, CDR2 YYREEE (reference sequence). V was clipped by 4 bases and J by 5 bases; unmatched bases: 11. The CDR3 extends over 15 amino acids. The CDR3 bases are TGTGCCAGCAGCCCGAGACAGGGTTTTCCTGAGACCCAGTACTTC. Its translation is CASSPRQGFPETQYF. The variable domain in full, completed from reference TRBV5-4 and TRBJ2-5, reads ETGVTQSPTHLIKTRGQQVTLRCSSQSGHNTVSWYQQALGQGPQFIFQYYREEENGRGNFPPRFSGLQFPNYSSELNVNALELDDSALYLCASSPRQGFPETQYFGPGTRLLVL.

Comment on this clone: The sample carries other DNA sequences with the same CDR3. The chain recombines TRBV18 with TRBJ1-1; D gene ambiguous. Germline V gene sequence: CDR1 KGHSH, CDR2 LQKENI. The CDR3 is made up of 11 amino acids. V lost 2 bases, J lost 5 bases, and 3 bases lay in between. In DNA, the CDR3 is TGTGCCAGCTCACCAGGGACTGAAGCTTTCTTT. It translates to CASSPGTEAFF.

CDR3 protein: CASSLARGVGANVLTF. Written as DNA, the CDR3 is TGTGCCAGCAGCTTAGCTAGGGGGGTCGGGGCCAACGTCCTGACTTTC. This chain connects TRBV7-8 to TRBJ2-6; D assignment may be TRBD1 or TRBD2 (6 bases each). Germline CDR1 is SGHVS and CDR2 is FQNEAQ. The CDR3 contains 16 residues. The ends were cut back, 0 bases at V and 4 bases at J, with 10 bases in the middle.

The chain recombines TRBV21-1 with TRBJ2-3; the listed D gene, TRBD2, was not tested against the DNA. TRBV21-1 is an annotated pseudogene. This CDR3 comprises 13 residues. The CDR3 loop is CASTFSRYPTQYF. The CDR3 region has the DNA TGTGCCAGCACCTTCTCTCGCTACCCAACGCAGTATTTT.

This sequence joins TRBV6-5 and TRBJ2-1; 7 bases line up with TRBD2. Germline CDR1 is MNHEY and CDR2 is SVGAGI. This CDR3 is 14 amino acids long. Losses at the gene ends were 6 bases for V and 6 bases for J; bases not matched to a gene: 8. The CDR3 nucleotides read TGTGCCAGCAGATTTCCGGGGGGTGGCAATGAGCAGTTCTTC. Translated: CASRFPGGGNEQFF.

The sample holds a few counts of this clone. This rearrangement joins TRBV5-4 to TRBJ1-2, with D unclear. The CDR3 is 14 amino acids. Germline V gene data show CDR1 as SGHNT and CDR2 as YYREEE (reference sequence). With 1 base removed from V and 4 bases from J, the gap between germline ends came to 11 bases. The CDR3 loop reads CASSLKGQAYGYTF. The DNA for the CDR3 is TGTGCCAGCAGCTTGAAGGGCCAGGCCTATGGCTACACCTTC.

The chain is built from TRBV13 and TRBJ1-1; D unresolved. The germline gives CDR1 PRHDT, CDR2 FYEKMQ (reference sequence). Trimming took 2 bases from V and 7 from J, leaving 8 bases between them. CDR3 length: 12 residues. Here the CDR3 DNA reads TGTGCCAGCAGCTTAATGTTAGGTGAAGCTTTCTTT. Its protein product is CASSLMLGEAFF.

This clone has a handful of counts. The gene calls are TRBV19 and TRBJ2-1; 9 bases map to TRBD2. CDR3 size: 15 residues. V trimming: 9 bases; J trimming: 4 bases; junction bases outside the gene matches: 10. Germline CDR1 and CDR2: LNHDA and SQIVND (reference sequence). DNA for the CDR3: TGTGCCAGCAAAGCAAGGCGGGGGGGTTACAATGAGCAGTTCTTC. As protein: CASKARRGGYNEQFF. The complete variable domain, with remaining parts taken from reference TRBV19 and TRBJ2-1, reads DGGITQSPKYLFRKEGQNVTLSCEQNLNHDAMYWYRQDPGQGLRLIYYSQIVNDFQKGDIAEGYSVSREKKESFPLTVTSAQKNPTAFYLCASKARRGGYNEQFFGPGTRLTVL.

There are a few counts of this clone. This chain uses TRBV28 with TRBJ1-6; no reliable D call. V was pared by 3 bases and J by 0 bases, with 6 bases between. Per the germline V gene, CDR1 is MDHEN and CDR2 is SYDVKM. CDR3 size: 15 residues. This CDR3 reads CASSLGNSYNSPLHF. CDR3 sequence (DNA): TGTGCCAGCAGTTTGGGCAACTCCTATAATTCACCCCTCCACTTT. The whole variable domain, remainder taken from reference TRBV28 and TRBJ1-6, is DVKVTQSSRYLVKRTGEKVFLECVQDMDHENMFWYRQDPGLGLRLIYFSYDVKMKEKGDIPEGYSVSREKKERFSLILESASTNQTSMYLCASSLGNSYNSPLHFGNGTRLTVT.

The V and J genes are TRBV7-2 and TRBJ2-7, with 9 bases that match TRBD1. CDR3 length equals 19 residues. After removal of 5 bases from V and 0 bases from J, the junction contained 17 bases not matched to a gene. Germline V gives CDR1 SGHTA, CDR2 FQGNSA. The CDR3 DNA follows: TGTGCCAGCAGCCGACTTCGAGGGACAGGGAGACGGAGCTCCTACGAGCAGTACTTC. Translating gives CASSRLRGTGRRSSYEQYF.

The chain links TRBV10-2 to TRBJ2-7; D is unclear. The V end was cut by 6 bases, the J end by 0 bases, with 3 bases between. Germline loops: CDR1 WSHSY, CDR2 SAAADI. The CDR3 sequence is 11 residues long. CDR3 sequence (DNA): TGCGCCAGCAGCCCCTCCTACGAGCAGTACTTC. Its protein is CASSPSYEQYF.

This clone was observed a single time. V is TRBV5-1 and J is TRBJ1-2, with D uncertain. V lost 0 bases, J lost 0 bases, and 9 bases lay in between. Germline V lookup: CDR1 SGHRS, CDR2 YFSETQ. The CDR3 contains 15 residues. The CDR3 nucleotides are TGCGCCAGCAGCTTGGAGGCCAGCCCTAACTATGGCTACACCTTC. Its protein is CASSLEASPNYGYTF.

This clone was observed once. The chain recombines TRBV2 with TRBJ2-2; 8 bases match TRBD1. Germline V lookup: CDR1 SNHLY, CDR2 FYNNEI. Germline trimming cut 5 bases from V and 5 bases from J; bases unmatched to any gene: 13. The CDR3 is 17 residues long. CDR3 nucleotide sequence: TGTGCCAGCAGTCCCAGACAGGGGTCAGCGGAGACCGGGGAGCTGTTTTTT. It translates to CASSPRQGSAETGELFF.